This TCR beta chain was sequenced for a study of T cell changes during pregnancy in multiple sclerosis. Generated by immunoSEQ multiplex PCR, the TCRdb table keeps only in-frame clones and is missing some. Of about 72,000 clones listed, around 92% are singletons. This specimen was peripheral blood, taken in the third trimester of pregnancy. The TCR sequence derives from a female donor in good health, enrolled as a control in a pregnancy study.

The CDR3 nucleotides read TGCGCCAGCAGCCAAGATCGGGGGGCCCTTAATGAAAAACTGTTTTTT. This gives the protein CASSQDRGALNEKLFF. This chain connects TRBV4-3 to TRBJ1-4, with D possibly being TRBD1 (6 bases). This CDR3 is built from 16 residues. The germline V gene has CDR1 LGHNA and CDR2 YSLEER. Trimming shortened V by 0 bases and J by 4 bases, and 12 bases separated the two germline ends.